This T cell receptor (beta chain) stems from a study of regulatory T cells in long-lasting Graves disease. Study-level results: In persistent patients, shared public clonotypes (2,741) outnumbered those in new patients (almost 1,000).

Time point indicated: newly diagnosed GD, antithyroid drugs for less than 3 months. Preparation of the TCR library used RNA extracted from PBMCs. On this clonotype: Its antigen is currently unknown.

Construction of the TCR beta libraries employed iRepertoire HTBI primers in conjunction with Arm-PCR of CDR3 regions. One entry per CDR3 protein, called by TCRdb with MiXCR from the multiplex PCR reads. Among about 500,000 distinct CDR3 sequences listed, approximately 12% were seen once. Another study also made use of these data, one on T cells in Graves' hyperthyroidism and ophthalmopathy.

This receptor was identified in a woman aged 25-40 years with Graves disease. Sequenced material: peripheral blood mononuclear cells (PBMCs), taken at new diagnosis, from a patient treated with antithyroid drugs.

The CDR3 sequence is CASSLGQPQETQYF. CDR3 nucleotides: TGTGCCAGCAGCTTGGGACAGCCACAAGAGACCCAGTACTTC. The V and J genes are TRBV5-4 and TRBJ2-5; the D gene is possibly TRBD1 (5 bases). Trimming took off 0 bases at V and 2 bases at J, with 8 bases between the two ends. The CDR3 covers 14 residues. Germline loops: CDR1 SGHNT, CDR2 YYREEE (reference sequence).